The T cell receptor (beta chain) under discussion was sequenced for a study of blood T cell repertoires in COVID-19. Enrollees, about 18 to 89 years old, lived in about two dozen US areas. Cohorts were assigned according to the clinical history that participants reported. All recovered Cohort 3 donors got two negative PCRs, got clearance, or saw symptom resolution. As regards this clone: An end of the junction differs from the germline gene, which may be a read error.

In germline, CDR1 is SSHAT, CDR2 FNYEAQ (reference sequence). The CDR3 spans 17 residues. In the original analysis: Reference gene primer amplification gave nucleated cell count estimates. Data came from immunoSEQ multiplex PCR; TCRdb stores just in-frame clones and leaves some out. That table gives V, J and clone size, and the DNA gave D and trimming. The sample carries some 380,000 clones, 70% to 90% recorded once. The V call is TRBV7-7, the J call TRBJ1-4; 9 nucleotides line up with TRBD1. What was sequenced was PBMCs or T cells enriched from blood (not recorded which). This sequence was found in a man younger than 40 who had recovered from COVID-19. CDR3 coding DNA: TGTGCTAGCAGCTTAGGAGTAGGGGACAGGGCTTCCGAAGAACTGTTTTTT. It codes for CASSLGVGDRASEELFF.